A selection of T cell receptor beta chains follows, all from one sample in a study of blood T cell repertoires in COVID-19. Here immunoSEQ multiplex PCR was the method, and the copy in TCRdb shows in-frame clones only, minus some. Among 95,000 to 150,000 clones listed, around 70% were seen once. The sequencing input was peripheral blood. These receptors all stem from a man aged 55 to 70 with acute or convalescent COVID-19. Each CDR3 is given without its conserved first and last residue. A D gene is named only where the DNA matches it firmly.

V | D | CDR3
TRBV5-1 | TRBD2 | ASSLGVAGTYEQY
TRBV3-1/TRBV3-2 | TRBD1 | ASSQDRGQFDGYT
TRBV11-3 | - | ASSLPGGFTEAF
TRBV9 | - | ASSGLGEGRQY
TRBV10-3 | - | AISERTYGYT
TRBV3-1/TRBV3-2 | - | ASSQGDGGSEAF
TRBV6-5 | - | ASAQDSSYEQY
TRBV4-1 | - | ASSHHILVGTNEKLF
TRBV7-2 | - | ASSLNRNSLSPLH
TRBV5-1 | - | ASSRDSHSGNTIY
TRBV20-1 | - | SAARFGLRY
TRBV19 | - | ASSEESRNSPLH
TRBV20-1 | - | SASDFPRGSYNEQF
TRBV5-1 | - | ASSLDRRYGYT
TRBV10-3 | - | ATNTISLYGYT
TRBV9 | - | ASTYGGREWGNEQF
TRBV19 | TRBD2 | ASRSTAGESDTQY
TRBV2 | - | ASTRGGDSGANVLT
TRBV5-1 | TRBD2 | ASSLVASGRASYEQY
TRBV4-1 | - | ASSPTGHSNQPQH
TRBV6-5 | - | ASIQDYSGNTIY
TRBV27 | TRBD1 | ASRLGQGNEKLF
TRBV11-1 | - | ASSPRGDRNSPLH
TRBV19 | - | ASSIYSPNEQF
TRBV10-1 | - | ASSFGSVLGDTQY
TRBV6-1 | - | ASSEDGDTEAF
TRBV7-2 | TRBD2 | ASSLGTSGTYNEQF
TRBV5-1 | - | ASSPTPSNYGYT
TRBV5-8 | - | ASSLVGELYGYT
TRBV6-6 | - | ASSRRADSPLH
TRBV10-2 | - | ASSESTRGSWY
TRBV19 | - | ASSIARVSNSPLH
TRBV10-2 | - | ASSATQGAAEAF
TRBV7-7 | TRBD1 | ASSTGTGGGEKLF
TRBV7-3 | TRBD2 | ASSVTGTSGSIFFEQF
TRBV7-9 | TRBD2 | ASSLLDWRGAQY
TRBV5-1 | TRBD1 | ASTIPGQGHEQF
TRBV2 | - | ASSWTAYEQY
TRBV6-6 | - | ASRSGATNEKLF
TRBV19 | - | ASSRKEEANYGYT
TRBV23-1 | - | ASSQRAENEQF
TRBV4-2 | TRBD1 | ASSQPDRGSGYT
TRBV5-1 | TRBD2 | ASSLLAGASYEQY
TRBV7-3 | - | ASSSQGQGTEAF
TRBV5-1 | - | ASSLGGGEKLF
TRBV6-5 | - | ASRSNTEAF
TRBV13 | TRBD1 | ASSLEGGSGYT
TRBV9 | - | ASSVKRV
TRBV9 | - | ASSVPGSGLDYEQY
TRBV30 | - | AWSMRGETQY